The entry below describes one T cell receptor beta chain. The length of the CDR3 is 14 residues. Germline V gives CDR1 KGHSH, CDR2 LQKENI. The J segment lost 4 bases and the V segment lost 8 bases, leaving 5 bases of the junction unmatched. This specimen belongs to a study of blood T cell repertoires in COVID-19. Turning to the study itself: Samples taken during acute and convalescent COVID-19 were collected in the United States, Italy and Spain. Sources were T cells, B-cell-depleted T cells, or PBMCs; the material itself was cDNA or gDNA.

The authors' processing: Using reference gene primer amplification, nucleated cell counts were estimated. Clones were read by immunoSEQ multiplex PCR, and TCRdb kept only the in-frame ones, dropping some. That table supplies the V and J calls and clone size; D and trimming were determined from the DNA. The sample includes about 16,000 clones, approximately 89% of them seen just once. J is TRBJ2-2 and V is TRBV18; 9 bases map to TRBD1. The specimen sequenced was peripheral blood. The clonotype comes from a human donor in a cohort sampled during active COVID-19. The CDR3 DNA sequence: TGTGCCAGCCCTGGACAGGGGCCCACCGGGGAGCTGTTTTTT. This codes for CASPGQGPTGELFF.